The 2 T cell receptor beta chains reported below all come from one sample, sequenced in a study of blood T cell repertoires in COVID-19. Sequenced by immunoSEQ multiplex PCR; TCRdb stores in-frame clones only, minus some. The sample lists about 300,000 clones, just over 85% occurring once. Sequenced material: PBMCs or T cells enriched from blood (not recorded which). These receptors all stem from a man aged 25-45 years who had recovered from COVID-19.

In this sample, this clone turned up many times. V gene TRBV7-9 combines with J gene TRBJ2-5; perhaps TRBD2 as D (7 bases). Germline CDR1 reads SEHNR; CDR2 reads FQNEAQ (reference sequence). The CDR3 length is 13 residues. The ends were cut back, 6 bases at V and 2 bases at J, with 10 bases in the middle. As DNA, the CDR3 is TGTGCCAGCAGAGGGGGGGCTCAAGAGACCCAGTACTTC. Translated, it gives CASRGGAQETQYF.

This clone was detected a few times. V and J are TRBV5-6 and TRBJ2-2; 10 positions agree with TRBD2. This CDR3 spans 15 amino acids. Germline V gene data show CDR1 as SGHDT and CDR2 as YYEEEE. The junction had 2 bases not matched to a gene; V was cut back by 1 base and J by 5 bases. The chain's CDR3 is CASSLSGRGTGELFF. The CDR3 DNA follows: TGTGCCAGCAGCTTGAGCGGGAGGGGGACCGGGGAGCTGTTTTTT.